Presented here are 13 T cell receptor beta chains from one specimen sequenced in a study of blood T cells in healthy people across ages. A J-beta primer mix and a sample-barcoded 5' primer were used in a second PCR of roughly 6 to 12 cycles. Using its own MiXCR run on the 5' RACE reads, TCRdb lists one record per CDR3 protein. The data hold around 800,000 distinct CDR3 sequences, with roughly 60% observed a single time. Sequencing was carried out using blood. The receptors originated from a young man in good health.

This clonotype was detected a few times. The CDR3 DNA sequence: TGTGCCAGCAGTTCTCCCCGGGACAGGCAGTTCTTC. Protein sequence: CASSSPRDRQFF. This rearrangement joins TRBV7-2 to TRBJ2-1; 7 bases are shared with TRBD1. CDR3 length: 12 residues. Losses at the gene ends were 6 bases for V and 12 bases for J; bases not matched to a gene: 8. The germline V gene has CDR1 SGHTA and CDR2 FQGNSA.

The gene calls are TRBV2 and TRBJ2-6; possibly TRBD1 or TRBD2 for D (5 bases each). Trimming left V 4 bases short and J 4 bases short, with 8 bases between. CDR3 length equals 14 residues. Germline CDR1 is SNHLY and CDR2 is FYNNEI. CDR3 in DNA: TGTGCCAGCAGTGTGGGGGAAGGGGCCAACGTCCTGACTTTC. Amino acid sequence: CASSVGEGANVLTF. Full variable domain (remainder filled in from reference TRBV2 and TRBJ2-6): EPEVTQTPSHQVTQMGQEVILRCVPISNHLYFYWYRQILGQKVEFLVSFYNNEISEKSEIFDDQFSVERPDGSNFTLKIRSTKLEDSAMYFCASSVGEGANVLTFGAGSRLTVL.

Here the CDR3 DNA reads TGCGCCAGCAGCTCCCTTAGCGGGGGGTTCACAGATACGCAGTATTTT. This sequence encodes CASSSLSGGFTDTQYF. The chain recombines TRBV4-3 with TRBJ2-3; the match to TRBD2 covers 10 bases. The V and J ends lost 5 bases and 2 bases, in that order; junction bases with no gene match: 7. Germline CDR1 and CDR2: LGHNA and YSLEER. The CDR3 consists of 16 residues.

The chain employs TRBV20-1 and TRBJ2-6; 8 positions agree with TRBD1. This CDR3 region has 17 residues. V shed 1 base and J 2 bases; nucleotides not matched to a gene: 7. Germline CDR1 is DFQATT and CDR2 is SNEGSKA (reference sequence). CDR3 nucleotide sequence: TGCAGTGCTAGAGTTGGACAGGGTGTTGCTGGGGCCAACGTCCTGACTTTC. This codes for CSARVGQGVAGANVLTF.

The chain uses TRBV30 and TRBJ1-6, with D unclear. The germline V and J ends were trimmed by 1 base and 11 bases, with 9 bases remaining between them. This CDR3 has 12 residues. Germline CDR1 is GTSNPN and CDR2 is SVGIG (reference sequence). The CDR3 nucleotides are TGTGCCTGGAGTGCGGGGATTCCACCCCTCCACTTT. It is translated as CAWSAGIPPLHF.

This rearrangement joins TRBV5-1 to TRBJ2-3; no definite D call. V lost 4 bases and J lost 1, with 13 bases in between. The CDR3 covers 15 residues. Germline V gives CDR1 SGHRS, CDR2 YFSETQ. The CDR3 DNA is TGCGCCAGCAGCGTGGACCAGCCACGCACAGATACGCAGTATTTT. It translates to CASSVDQPRTDTQYF.

J is TRBJ2-4 and V is TRBV10-3; TRBD2 agrees at 13 bases. The end of the DNA fits TRBJ2-5 better, so the J call may be wrong. The germline CDR1 and CDR2 sequences are ENHRY and SYGVKD. The CDR3 loop spans 18 amino acids. The CDR3 loop is CAISESRLAGGIQETQYF. DNA for the CDR3: TGTGCCATCAGTGAGTCACGACTAGCGGGGGGCATACAAGAGACCCAGTACTTC.

The table lists this clonotype with a count of one. The V gene is TRBV29-1, the J gene TRBJ2-4; D possibly corresponds to TRBD2 (6 bases). The closer fit of TRBJ2-7 to the DNA end suggests the J call may be wrong. The length of the CDR3 is 11 residues. Germline V lookup: CDR1 SQVTM, CDR2 ANQGSEA. The CDR3 sequence: CSGGTPNEQYF. The CDR3, as DNA: TGCAGCGGCGGGACCCCGAACGAGCAGTACTTC.

This sequence joins TRBV20-1 and TRBJ2-1; D might be TRBD1 (6 bases). Germline CDR1 is DFQATT and CDR2 is SNEGSKA (reference sequence). V dropped 6 bases and J dropped 5 bases, with 17 bases sitting between them. The CDR3 has 14 residues. The CDR3 protein is CSALKGQQHNEQFF. The DNA for the CDR3 is TGCAGTGCATTAAAAGGACAGCAACACAATGAGCAGTTCTTC.

This clonotype has a handful of counts. This chain links TRBV5-5 with TRBJ1-5; 7 bases fit TRBD1. This CDR3 has 19 residues. J was trimmed by 6 bases and V by 4 bases; bases with no gene match: 22. Germline CDR1 SGHKS, CDR2 YYEKEE (reference sequence). As DNA, the CDR3 is TGTGCCAGCAGCCCGGAGGGCGCCAGGGGGGTTTCGAGAAGTCAGCCCCAGCATTTT. It codes for CASSPEGARGVSRSQPQHF.

The chain has TRBV25-1 and TRBJ2-2, with D perhaps TRBD1 or TRBD2 (6 bases each). V gave up 1 base and J gave up 5 bases, with 14 bases separating them. In germline, CDR1 is MGHDK, CDR2 SYGVNS. The CDR3 is 16 amino acids. The CDR3 here is CASSEWGAKVTGELFF. The CDR3 nucleotides are TGTGCCAGCAGTGAATGGGGGGCGAAGGTTACCGGGGAGCTGTTTTTT.

The chain is built from TRBV7-2 and TRBJ1-5, with a weak D call TRBD1 (6 bases). The germline V gene encodes CDR1 SGHTA and CDR2 FQGNSA. Trimming took 7 bases from V and 3 from J, leaving 16 bases between them. The CDR3 totals 15 residues. CDR3 sequence (DNA): TGTGCCAGCACCCGGGAGAGGGGGGACAATCAGCCCCAGCATTTT. Translated: CASTRERGDNQPQHF. The variable domain in full, with the rest retrieved from reference TRBV7-2 and TRBJ1-5, is GAGVSQSPSNKVTEKGKDVELRCDPISGHTALYWYRQSLGQGLEFLIYFQGNSAPDKSGLPSDRFSAERTGGSVSTLTIQRTQQEDSAVYLCASTRERGDNQPQHFGDGTRLSIL.

The chain links TRBV2 to TRBJ2-1, with D hard to call. The CDR3 loop spans 13 amino acids. CDR1 and CDR2 from the germline V gene are SNHLY and FYNNEI. V was shortened by 2 bases and J by 6 bases, with 8 bases between the two germline ends. DNA for the CDR3: TGTGCCAGCAGTGAAAAGGGCCGCAATGAGCAGTTCTTC. Translation gives CASSEKGRNEQFF.